The present TCR beta chain was sequenced within a study of cytomegalovirus exposure and HLA in healthy donors. This clone was seen only a few times. Germline lookup yields CDR1 MGHRA and CDR2 YSYEKL. This CDR3 comprises 12 residues. V lost 4 bases to trimming and J lost 6 bases; unmatched junction nucleotides: 2. Primers: 60 Vbeta forward and 13 Jbeta reverse. Measured with immunoSEQ multiplex PCR; TCRdb has only the in-frame clones, and not every one. The table includes approximately 150,000 clones, about 69% detected once. V usage is TRBV4-1 and J usage is TRBJ1-2, with 7 nucleotides matching TRBD1. The TCR comes from a human donor in good health. The specimen was PBMCs. In nucleotides, the CDR3 is TGCGCCAGCAGCCCGACAGGGCATGGCTACACCTTC. It yields the protein CASSPTGHGYTF.